This T cell receptor beta chain was profiled in a study of blood T cell repertoires in COVID-19. In the study overall: Sites across the United States, Italy and Spain contributed samples from acute and convalescent COVID-19. T cells, B-cell-depleted T cells, or PBMCs supplied cDNA or gDNA.

Participant age was about 18 to 89 years, and participants resided in fewer than 30 US areas. Recovered status applied to Cohort 3 donors who had two consecutive negative PCRs. It also applied to those with clearance or with symptom resolution. TCRdb's table, derived via immunoSEQ multiplex PCR, lists solely in-frame clones and lacks some. The data contain roughly 200,000 clones, 65% to 90% of them seen just once; the ten biggest clones take up about 11%. Sequenced: PBMCs or T cells enriched from blood (not recorded which). This clonotype was sampled from a man aged 35 to 55 who had recovered from COVID-19.

CDR3 bases: TGTGCCAGCAGCCTCCGGGACAGTAAAAATCAGCCCCAGCATTTT. The encoded protein is CASSLRDSKNQPQHF. This chain links TRBV7-3 with TRBJ1-5, with TRBD1 identical over 7 bases. This CDR3 region has 15 residues. Trimming took 5 bases from V and 4 from J; bases not matched to a gene: 8. The germline gives CDR1 SGHTA, CDR2 FQGTGA.